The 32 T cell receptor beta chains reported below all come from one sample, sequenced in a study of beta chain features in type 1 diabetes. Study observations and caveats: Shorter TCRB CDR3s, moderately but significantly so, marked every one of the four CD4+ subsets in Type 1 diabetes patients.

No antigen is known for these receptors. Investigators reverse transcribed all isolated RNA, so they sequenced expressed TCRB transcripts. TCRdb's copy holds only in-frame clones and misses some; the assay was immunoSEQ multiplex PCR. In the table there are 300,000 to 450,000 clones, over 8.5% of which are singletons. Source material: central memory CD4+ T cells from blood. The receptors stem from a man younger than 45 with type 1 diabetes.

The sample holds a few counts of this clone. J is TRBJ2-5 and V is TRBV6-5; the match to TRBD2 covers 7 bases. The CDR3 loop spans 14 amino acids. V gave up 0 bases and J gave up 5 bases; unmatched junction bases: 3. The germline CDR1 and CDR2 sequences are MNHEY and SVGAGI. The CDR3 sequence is CASSYSEGGETQYF. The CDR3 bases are TGTGCCAGCAGTTACTCGGAGGGAGGGGAGACCCAGTACTTC.

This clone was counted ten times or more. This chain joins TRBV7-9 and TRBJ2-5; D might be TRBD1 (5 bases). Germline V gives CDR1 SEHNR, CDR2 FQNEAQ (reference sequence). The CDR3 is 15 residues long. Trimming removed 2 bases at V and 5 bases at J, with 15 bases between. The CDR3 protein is CASSLNPGLRETQYF. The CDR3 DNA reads TGTGCCAGCAGCTTAAACCCAGGGTTAAGGGAGACCCAGTACTTC.

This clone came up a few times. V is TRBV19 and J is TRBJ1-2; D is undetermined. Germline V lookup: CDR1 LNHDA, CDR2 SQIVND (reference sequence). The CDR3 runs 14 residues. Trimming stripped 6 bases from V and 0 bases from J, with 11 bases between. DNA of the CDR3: TGTGCCAGTAGAAGCGGATCATCTAACTATGGCTACACCTTC. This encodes CASRSGSSNYGYTF. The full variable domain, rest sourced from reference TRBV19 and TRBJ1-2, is DGGITQSPKYLFRKEGQNVTLSCEQNLNHDAMYWYRQDPGQGLRLIYYSQIVNDFQKGDIAEGYSVSREKKESFPLTVTSAQKNPTAFYLCASRSGSSNYGYTFGSGTRLTVV.

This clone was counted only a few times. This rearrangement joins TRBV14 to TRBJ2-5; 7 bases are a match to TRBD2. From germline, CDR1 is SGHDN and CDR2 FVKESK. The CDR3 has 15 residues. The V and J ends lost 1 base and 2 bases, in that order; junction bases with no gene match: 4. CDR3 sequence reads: CASSQGLAEQETQYF. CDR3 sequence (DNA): TGTGCCAGCAGCCAAGGCCTAGCGGAACAAGAGACCCAGTACTTC.

Written as DNA, the CDR3 is TGTGCCAGCAGCGTAGAATTGAGGGGCTACACCTTC. Translation: CASSVELRGYTF. The chain combines TRBV9 with TRBJ1-2; D is unclear. The CDR3 consists of 12 residues. Germline assignment: CDR1 SGDLS and CDR2 YYNGEE. Trimming shortened V by 0 bases and J by 8 bases, and 8 bases separated the two germline ends. Supplemented by reference TRBV9 and TRBJ1-2, the full variable domain reads DSGVTQTPKHLITATGQRVTLRCSPRSGDLSVYWYQQSLDQGLQFLIQYYNGEERAKGNILERFSAQQFPDLHSELNLSSLELGDSALYFCASSVELRGYTFGSGTRLTVV.

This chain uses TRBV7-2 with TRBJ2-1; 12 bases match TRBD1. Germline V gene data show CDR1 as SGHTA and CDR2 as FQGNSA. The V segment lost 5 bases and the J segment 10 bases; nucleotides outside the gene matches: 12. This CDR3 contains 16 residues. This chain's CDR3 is CASSPVRDRGLWEQFF. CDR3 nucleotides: TGTGCCAGCAGCCCAGTGAGGGACAGGGGGCTTTGGGAGCAGTTCTTC.

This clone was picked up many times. CDR3 sequence reads: CASNRDRGTDTQYF. DNA for the CDR3: TGCGCCAGCAACCGGGACAGGGGGACAGATACGCAGTATTTT. The V gene is TRBV5-1, the J gene TRBJ2-3, with 11 bases matching TRBD1. The CDR3 loop spans 14 amino acids. From germline, CDR1 is SGHRS and CDR2 YFSETQ. Unmatched junction bases numbered 3, after V lost 6 bases and J lost 3 bases. The full variable domain, in which reference TRBV5-1 and TRBJ2-3 provide the parts outside the CDR3, is KAGVTQTPRYLIKTRGQQVTLSCSPISGHRSVSWYQQTPGQGLQFLFEYFSETQRNKGNFPGRFSGRQFSNSRSEMNVSTLELGDSALYLCASNRDRGTDTQYFGPGTRLTVL.

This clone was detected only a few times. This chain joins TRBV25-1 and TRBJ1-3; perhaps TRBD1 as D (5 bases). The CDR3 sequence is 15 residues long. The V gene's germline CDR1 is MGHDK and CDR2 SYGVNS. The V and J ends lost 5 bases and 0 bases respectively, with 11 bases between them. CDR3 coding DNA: TGTGCCAGCAGTAGGATGGGGGGCTCTGGAAACACCATATATTTT. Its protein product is CASSRMGGSGNTIYF.

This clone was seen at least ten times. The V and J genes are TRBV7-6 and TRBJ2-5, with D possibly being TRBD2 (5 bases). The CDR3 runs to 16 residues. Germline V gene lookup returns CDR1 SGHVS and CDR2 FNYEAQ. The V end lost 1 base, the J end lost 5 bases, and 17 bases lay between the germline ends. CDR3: CASSLGRLRERETQYF. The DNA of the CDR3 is TGTGCCAGCAGCTTAGGGCGCTTGAGGGAGCGGGAGACCCAGTACTTC.

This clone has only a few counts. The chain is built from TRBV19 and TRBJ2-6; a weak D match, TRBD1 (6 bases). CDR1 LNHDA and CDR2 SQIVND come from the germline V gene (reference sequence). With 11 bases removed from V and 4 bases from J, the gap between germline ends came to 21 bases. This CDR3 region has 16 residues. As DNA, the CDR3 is TGTGCCCGACCGGGACACACTCCCCTCGGGGCCAACGTCCTGACTTTC. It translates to CARPGHTPLGANVLTF. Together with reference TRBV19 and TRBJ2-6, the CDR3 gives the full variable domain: DGGITQSPKYLFRKEGQNVTLSCEQNLNHDAMYWYRQDPGQGLRLIYYSQIVNDFQKGDIAEGYSVSREKKESFPLTVTSAQKNPTAFYLCARPGHTPLGANVLTFGAGSRLTVL.

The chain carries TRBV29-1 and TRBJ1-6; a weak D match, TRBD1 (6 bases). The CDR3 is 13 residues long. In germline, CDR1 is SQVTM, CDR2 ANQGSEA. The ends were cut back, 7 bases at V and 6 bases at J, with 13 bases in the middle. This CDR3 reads CSAATGLNSPLHF. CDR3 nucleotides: TGCAGCGCCGCTACAGGGCTTAATTCACCCCTCCACTTT.

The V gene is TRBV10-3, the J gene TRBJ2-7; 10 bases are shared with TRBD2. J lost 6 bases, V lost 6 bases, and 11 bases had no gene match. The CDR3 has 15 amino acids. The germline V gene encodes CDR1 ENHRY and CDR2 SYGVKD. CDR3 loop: CAISTGTSDPREQYF. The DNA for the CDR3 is TGTGCCATCAGCACCGGGACTAGCGACCCTCGCGAGCAGTACTTC.

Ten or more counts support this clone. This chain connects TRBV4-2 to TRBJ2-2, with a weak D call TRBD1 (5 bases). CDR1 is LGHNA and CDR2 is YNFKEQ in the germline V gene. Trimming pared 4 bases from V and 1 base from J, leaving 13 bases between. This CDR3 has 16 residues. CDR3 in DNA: TGTGCCAGCAGCCTATTTGGCAGGGAGAACACCGGGGAGCTGTTTTTT. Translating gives CASSLFGRENTGELFF.

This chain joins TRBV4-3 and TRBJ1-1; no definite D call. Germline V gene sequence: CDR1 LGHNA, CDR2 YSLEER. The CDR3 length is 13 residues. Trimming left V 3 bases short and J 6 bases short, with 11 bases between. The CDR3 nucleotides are TGCGCCAGCAGCCACACCCGGGTGGCTGAAGCTTTCTTT. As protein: CASSHTRVAEAFF.

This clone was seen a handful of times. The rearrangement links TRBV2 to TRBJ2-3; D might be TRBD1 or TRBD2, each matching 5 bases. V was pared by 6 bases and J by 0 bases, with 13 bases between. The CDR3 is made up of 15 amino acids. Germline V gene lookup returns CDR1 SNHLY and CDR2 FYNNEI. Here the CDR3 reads CASSPPGGSTDTQYF. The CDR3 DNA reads TGTGCCAGCAGCCCACCTGGGGGAAGCACAGATACGCAGTATTTT.

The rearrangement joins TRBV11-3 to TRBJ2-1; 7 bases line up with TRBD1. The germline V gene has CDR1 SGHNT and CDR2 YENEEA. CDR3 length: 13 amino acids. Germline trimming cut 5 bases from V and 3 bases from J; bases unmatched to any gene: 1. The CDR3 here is CASSGTDYNEQFF. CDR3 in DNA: TGTGCCAGCAGCGGGACAGACTACAATGAGCAGTTCTTC.

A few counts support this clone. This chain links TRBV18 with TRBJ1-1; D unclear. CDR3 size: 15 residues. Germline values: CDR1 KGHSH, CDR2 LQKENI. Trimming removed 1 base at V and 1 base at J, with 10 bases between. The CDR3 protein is CASSPRNGENTEAFF. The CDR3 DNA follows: TGTGCCAGCTCACCACGCAACGGGGAGAACACTGAAGCTTTCTTT. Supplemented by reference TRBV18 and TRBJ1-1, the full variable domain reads NAGVMQNPRHLVRRRGQEARLRCSPMKGHSHVYWYRQLPEEGLKFMVYLQKENIIDESGMPKERFSAEFPKEGPSILRIQQVVRGDSAAYFCASSPRNGENTEAFFGQGTRLTVV.

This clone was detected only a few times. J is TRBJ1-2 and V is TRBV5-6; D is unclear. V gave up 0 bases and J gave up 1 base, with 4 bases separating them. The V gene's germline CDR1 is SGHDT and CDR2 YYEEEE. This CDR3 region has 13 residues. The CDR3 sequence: CASSLVGNYGYTF. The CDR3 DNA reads TGTGCCAGCAGCTTGGTTGGTAACTATGGCTACACCTTC.

CDR3 bases: TGCGCCAGCAGTCTCCAGGGGGGAAACAATGAGCAGTTCTTC. This sequence encodes CASSLQGGNNEQFF. This rearrangement joins TRBV10-1 to TRBJ2-1; possibly TRBD1 for D (7 bases). Trimming removed 5 bases from V and 5 bases from J, with 13 bases in between. CDR1 is WNHNN, CDR2 SYGVQD, per germline (reference sequence). The CDR3 has 14 residues.

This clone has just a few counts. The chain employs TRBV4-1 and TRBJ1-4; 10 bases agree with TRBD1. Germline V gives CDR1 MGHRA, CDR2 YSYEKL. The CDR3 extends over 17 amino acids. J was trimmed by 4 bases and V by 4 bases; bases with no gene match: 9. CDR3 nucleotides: TGCGCCAGCAGCCGAAACGACAGGGGGCCGGGTAATGAAAAACTGTTTTTT. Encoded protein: CASSRNDRGPGNEKLFF.

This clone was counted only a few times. The CDR3 DNA reads TGTGCCAGCAGCGGAACAGGGAGGTTAGCTGAAGCTTTCTTT. Protein: CASSGTGRLAEAFF. The V gene is TRBV7-9, the J gene TRBJ1-1; D is perhaps TRBD1 (6 bases). The V gene lost 5 bases and the J gene lost 6 bases, with 16 bases spanning the gap. The CDR3 consists of 14 residues. CDR1 is SEHNR, CDR2 FQNEAQ, per germline (reference sequence).

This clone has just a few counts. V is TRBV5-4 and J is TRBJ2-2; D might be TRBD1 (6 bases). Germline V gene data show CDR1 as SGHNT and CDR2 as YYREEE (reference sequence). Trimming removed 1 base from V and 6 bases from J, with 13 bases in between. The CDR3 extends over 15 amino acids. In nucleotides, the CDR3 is TGTGCCAGCAGCTTGAGAACAGGGTCGGCCGGGGAGCTGTTTTTT. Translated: CASSLRTGSAGELFF.

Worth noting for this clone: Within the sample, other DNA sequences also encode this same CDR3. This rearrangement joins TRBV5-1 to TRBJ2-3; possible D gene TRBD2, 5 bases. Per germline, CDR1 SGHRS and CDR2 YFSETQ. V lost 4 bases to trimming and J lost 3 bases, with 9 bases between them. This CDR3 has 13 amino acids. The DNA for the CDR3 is TGCGCCAGCAGCCGGGAAGGGACAGATACGCAGTATTTT. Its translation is CASSREGTDTQYF. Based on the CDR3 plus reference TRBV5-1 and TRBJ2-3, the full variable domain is KAGVTQTPRYLIKTRGQQVTLSCSPISGHRSVSWYQQTPGQGLQFLFEYFSETQRNKGNFPGRFSGRQFSNSRSEMNVSTLELGDSALYLCASSREGTDTQYFGPGTRLTVL.

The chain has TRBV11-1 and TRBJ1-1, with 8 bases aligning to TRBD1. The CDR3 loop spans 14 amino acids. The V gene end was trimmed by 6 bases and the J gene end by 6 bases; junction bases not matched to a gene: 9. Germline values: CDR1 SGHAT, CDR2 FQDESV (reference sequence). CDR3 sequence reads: CASRDTGGFAEAFF. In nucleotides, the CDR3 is TGTGCCAGCAGAGACACAGGGGGTTTCGCTGAAGCTTTCTTT.

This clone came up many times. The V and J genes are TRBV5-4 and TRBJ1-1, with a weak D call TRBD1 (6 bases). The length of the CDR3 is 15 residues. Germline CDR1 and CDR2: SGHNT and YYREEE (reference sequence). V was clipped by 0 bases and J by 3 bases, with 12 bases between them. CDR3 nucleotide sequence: TGTGCCAGCAGCTTGGCGGGGGGCCTGGACACTGAAGCTTTCTTT. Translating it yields CASSLAGGLDTEAFF.

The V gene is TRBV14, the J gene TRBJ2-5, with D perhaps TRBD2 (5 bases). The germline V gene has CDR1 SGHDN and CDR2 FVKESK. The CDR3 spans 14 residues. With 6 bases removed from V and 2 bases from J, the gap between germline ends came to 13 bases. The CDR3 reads CASRALASQETQYF. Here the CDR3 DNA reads TGTGCCAGCAGAGCTCTAGCCTCTCAAGAGACCCAGTACTTC.

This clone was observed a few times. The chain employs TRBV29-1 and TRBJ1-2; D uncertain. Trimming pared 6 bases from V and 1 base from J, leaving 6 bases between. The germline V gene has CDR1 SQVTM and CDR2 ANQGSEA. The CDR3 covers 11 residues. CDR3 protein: CSVRYNYGYTF. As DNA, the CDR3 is TGCAGCGTCAGATATAACTATGGCTACACCTTC.

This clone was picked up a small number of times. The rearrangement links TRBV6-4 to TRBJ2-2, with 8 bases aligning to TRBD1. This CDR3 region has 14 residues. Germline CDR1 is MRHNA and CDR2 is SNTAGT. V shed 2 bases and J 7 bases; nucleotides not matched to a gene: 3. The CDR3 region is CASSDRQGFGELFF. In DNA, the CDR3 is TGTGCCAGCAGTGACCGACAGGGGTTCGGGGAGCTGTTTTTT.

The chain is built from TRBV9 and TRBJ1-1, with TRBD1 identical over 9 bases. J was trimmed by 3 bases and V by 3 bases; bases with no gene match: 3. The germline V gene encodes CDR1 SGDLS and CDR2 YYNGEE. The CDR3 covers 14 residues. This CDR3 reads CASSAGTGHTEAFF. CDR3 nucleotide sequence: TGTGCCAGCAGCGCCGGGACAGGGCACACTGAAGCTTTCTTT.

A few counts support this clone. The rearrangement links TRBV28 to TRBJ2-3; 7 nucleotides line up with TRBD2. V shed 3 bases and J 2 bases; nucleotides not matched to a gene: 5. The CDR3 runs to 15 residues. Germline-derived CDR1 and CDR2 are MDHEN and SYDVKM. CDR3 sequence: CASSLGTTFTDTQYF. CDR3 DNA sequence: TGTGCCAGCAGTTTGGGGACTACCTTCACAGATACGCAGTATTTT.

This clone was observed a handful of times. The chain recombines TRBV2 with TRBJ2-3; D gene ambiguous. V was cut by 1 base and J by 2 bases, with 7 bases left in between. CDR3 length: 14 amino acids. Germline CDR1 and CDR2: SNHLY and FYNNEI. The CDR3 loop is CASSEVGYTDTQYF. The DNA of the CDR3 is TGTGCCAGCAGTGAAGTCGGCTACACAGATACGCAGTATTTT.

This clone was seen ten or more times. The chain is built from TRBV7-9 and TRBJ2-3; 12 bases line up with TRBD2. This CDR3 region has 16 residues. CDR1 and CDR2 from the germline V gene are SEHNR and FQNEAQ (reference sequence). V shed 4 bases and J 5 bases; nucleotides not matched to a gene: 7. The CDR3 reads CASSSTSGGRGDTQYF. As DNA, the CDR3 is TGTGCCAGCAGCTCGACTAGCGGGGGAAGAGGAGATACGCAGTATTTT.